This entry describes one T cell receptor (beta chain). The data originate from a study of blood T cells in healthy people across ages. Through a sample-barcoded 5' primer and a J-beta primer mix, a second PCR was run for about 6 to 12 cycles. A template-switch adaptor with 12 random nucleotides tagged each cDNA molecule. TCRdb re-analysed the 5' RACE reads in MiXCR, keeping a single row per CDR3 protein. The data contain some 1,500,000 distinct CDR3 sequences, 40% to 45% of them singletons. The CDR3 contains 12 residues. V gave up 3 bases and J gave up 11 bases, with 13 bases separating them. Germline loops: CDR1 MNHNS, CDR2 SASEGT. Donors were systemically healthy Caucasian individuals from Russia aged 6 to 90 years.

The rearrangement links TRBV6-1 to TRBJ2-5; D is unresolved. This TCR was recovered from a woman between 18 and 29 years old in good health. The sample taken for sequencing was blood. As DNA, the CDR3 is TGTGCCAGCAGTGAGGCTTCGGCTGAGCAGTACTTC. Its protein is CASSEASAEQYF.